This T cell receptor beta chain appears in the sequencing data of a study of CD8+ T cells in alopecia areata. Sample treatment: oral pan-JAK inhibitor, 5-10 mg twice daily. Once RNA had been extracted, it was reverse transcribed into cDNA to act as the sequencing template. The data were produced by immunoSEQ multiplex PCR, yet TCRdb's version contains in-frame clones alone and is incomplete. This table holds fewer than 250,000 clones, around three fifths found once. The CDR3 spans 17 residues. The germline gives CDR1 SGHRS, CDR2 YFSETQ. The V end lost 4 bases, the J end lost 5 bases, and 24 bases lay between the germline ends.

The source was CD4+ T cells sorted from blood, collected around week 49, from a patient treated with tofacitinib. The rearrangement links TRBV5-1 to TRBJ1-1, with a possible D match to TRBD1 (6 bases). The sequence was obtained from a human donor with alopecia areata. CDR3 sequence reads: CASSLTGTPSAYTEAFF. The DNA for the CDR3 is TGCGCCAGCAGCCTTACCGGGACACCCAGCGCGTATACTGAAGCTTTCTTT.